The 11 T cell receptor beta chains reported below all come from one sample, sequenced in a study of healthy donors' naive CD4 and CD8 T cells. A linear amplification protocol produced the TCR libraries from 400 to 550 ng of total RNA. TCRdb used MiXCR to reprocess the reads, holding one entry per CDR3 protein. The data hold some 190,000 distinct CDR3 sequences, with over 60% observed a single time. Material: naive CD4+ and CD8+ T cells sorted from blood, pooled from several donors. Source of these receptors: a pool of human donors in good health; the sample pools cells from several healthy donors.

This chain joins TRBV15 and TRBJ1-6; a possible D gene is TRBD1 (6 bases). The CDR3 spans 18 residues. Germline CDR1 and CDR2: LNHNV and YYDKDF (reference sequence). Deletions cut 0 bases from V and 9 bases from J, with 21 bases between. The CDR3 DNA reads TGTGCCACCAGCAGAGATCCCGTAGGGGGGCTAGAGCGTTCACCCCTCCACTTT. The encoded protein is CATSRDPVGGLERSPLHF.

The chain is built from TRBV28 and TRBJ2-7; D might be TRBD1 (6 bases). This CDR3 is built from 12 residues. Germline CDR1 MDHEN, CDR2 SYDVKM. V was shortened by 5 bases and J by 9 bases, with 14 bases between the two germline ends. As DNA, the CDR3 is TGTGCCAGCAGTGCACAGGGAAGAGGGCAGTACTTC. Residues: CASSAQGRGQYF.

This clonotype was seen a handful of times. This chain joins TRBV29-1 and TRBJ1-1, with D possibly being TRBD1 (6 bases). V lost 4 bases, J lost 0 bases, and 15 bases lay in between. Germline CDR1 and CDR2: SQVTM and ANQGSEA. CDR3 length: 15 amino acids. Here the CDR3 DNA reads TGCAGCGTTGTTAGGTTCGGGGGCTTGAACACTGAAGCTTTCTTT. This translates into CSVVRFGGLNTEAFF.

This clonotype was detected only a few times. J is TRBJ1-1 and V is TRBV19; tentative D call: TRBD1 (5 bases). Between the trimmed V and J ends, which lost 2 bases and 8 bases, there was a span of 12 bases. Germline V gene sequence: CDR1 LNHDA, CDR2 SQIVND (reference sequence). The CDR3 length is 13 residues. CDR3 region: CASSILSGSEAFF. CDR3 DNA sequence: TGTGCCAGTAGTATACTGTCAGGGTCGGAAGCTTTCTTT.

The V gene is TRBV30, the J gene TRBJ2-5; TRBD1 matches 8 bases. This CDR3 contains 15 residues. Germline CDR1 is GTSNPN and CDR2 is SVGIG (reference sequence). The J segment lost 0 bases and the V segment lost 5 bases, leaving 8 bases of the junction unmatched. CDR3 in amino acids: CAWCGTGAYQETQYF. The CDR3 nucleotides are TGTGCCTGGTGTGGGACAGGAGCGTACCAAGAGACCCAGTACTTC.

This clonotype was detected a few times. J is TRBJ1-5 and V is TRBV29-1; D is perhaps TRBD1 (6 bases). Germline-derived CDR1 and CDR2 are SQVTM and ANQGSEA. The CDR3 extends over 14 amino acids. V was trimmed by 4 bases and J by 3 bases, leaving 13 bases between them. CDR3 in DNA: TGCAGCGTTGTATTTGGACAGAACAATCAGCCCCAGCATTTT. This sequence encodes CSVVFGQNNQPQHF.

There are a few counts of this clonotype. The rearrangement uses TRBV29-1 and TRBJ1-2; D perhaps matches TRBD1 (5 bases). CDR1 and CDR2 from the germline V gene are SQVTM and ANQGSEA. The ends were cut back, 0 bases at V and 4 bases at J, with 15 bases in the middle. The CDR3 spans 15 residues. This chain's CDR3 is CSVEDRRGTTYGYTF. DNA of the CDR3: TGCAGCGTTGAAGATCGAAGGGGAACGACCTATGGCTACACCTTC.

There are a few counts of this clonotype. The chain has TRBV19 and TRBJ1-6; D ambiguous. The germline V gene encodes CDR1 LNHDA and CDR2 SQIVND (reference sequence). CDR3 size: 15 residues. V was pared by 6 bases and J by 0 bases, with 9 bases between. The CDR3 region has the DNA TGTGCCAGTAGGTCCGGGGTCTCCTATAATTCACCCCTCCACTTT. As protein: CASRSGVSYNSPLHF. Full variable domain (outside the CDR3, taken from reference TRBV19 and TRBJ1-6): DGGITQSPKYLFRKEGQNVTLSCEQNLNHDAMYWYRQDPGQGLRLIYYSQIVNDFQKGDIAEGYSVSREKKESFPLTVTSAQKNPTAFYLCASRSGVSYNSPLHFGNGTRLTVT.

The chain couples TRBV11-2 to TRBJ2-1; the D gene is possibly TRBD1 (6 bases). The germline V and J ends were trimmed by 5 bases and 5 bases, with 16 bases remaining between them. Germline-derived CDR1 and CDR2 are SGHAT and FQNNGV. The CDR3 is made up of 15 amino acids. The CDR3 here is CASSVADRYNNEQFF. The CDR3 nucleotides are TGTGCCAGCAGCGTTGCGGACAGATACAACAATGAGCAGTTCTTC.

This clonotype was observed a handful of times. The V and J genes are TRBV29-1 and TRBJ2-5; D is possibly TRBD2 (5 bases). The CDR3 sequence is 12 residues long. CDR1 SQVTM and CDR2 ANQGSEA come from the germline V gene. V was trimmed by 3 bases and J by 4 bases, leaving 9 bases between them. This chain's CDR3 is CSVDTGRETQYF. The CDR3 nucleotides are TGCAGCGTTGACACGGGAAGAGAGACCCAGTACTTC.

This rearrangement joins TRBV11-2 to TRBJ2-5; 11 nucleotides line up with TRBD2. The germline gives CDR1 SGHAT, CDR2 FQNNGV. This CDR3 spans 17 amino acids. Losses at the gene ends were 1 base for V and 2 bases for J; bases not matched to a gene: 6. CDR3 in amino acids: CASSLGLAGRRQETQYF. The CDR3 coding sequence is TGTGCCAGCAGCTTAGGACTAGCGGGAAGGAGGCAAGAGACCCAGTACTTC. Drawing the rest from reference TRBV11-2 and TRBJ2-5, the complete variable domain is EAGVAQSPRYKIIEKRQSVAFWCNPISGHATLYWYQQILGQGPKLLIQFQNNGVVDDSQLPKDRFSAERLKGVDSTLKIQPAKLEDSAVYLCASSLGLAGRRQETQYFGPGTRLLVL.